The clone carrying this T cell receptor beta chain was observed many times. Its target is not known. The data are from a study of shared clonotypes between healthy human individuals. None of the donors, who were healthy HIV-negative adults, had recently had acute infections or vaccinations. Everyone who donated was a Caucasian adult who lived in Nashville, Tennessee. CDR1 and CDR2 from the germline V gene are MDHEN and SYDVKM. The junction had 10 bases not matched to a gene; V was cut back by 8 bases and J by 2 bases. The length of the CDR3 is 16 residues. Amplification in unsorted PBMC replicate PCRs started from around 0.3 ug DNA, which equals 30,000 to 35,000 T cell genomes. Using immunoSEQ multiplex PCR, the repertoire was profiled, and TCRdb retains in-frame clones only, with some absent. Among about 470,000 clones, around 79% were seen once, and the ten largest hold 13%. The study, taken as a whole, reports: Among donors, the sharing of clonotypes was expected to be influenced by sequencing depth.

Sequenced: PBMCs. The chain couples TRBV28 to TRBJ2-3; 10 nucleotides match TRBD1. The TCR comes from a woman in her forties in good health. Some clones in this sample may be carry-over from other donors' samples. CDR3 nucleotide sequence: TGTGCCAGCGGACCGGGACAGGGGAGCGACACAGATACGCAGTATTTT. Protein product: CASGPGQGSDTDTQYF.